Sequencing of this TCR beta chain was carried out in a study of blood T cell repertoires in COVID-19. Study details: Acute-phase and convalescent COVID-19 samples originated in the United States, Italy and Spain. PBMCs, B-cell-depleted T cells, or T cells were the source of the cDNA or gDNA that made up the material.

Germline V gene data show CDR1 as LGHDT and CDR2 as YNNKEL (reference sequence). The CDR3 loop spans 16 amino acids. With 4 bases clipped from V and 0 bases from J, the junction kept 5 bases outside the gene matches. Methods used by the authors: Estimated nucleated cell counts came from reference gene primer amplification. TCRdb's copy holds only in-frame clones and misses some; the assay was immunoSEQ multiplex PCR. V, J and clone size are taken as reported in that table, and D and trimming were inferred from the DNA itself. Of about 320,000 clones in the sample, roughly 82% are singletons; the top ten hold around 1.7%.

Sequencing was performed on peripheral blood. The rearrangement joins TRBV3-1 (or the pseudogene TRBV3-2) to TRBJ1-4, with 7 bases aligning to TRBD1. The TCR was taken from a woman in her fifties or sixties with acute or convalescent COVID-19. The CDR3 is CASSPWDSPTNEKLFF. CDR3 nucleotide sequence: TGTGCCAGCAGCCCTTGGGACAGCCCAACTAATGAAAAACTGTTTTTT.